The 14 T cell receptor beta chains below all came from one sample that was sequenced in a study of blood T cell repertoires in COVID-19. Profiled with immunoSEQ multiplex PCR; TCRdb holds only in-frame clones, not every one. The table has about 130,000 clones, around 86% seen once. The sequenced sample was peripheral blood. The receptors originated from a man aged 35-49 years with active or convalescent COVID-19.

Regarding this clone: At one end, the junction sequence differs from germline, possibly due to a read error. The J gene is TRBJ2-7, the V gene TRBV12-3 or TRBV12-4; 7 nucleotides match TRBD2. The CDR3 extends over 11 amino acids. For the CDR3, the DNA is TGTGCCAGCAGTTTAAAGCGGGGCGTGAACTTC. Translating gives CASSLKRGVNF.

V and J are TRBV7-9 and TRBJ1-3, with 12 bases lining up with TRBD1. The J segment lost 8 bases and the V segment lost 2 bases, leaving 7 bases of the junction unmatched. The CDR3 contains 16 residues. Germline CDR1 and CDR2: SEHNR and FQNEAQ (reference sequence). CDR3: CASSLNRDRGRDTIYF. CDR3 in DNA: TGTGCCAGCAGCTTAAATAGGGACAGGGGGCGAGACACCATATATTTT.

The rearrangement uses TRBV15 and TRBJ2-2; 8 nucleotides match TRBD1. The CDR3 is 14 amino acids. V lost 9 bases to trimming and J lost 8 bases; unmatched junction nucleotides: 11. Germline CDR1 LNHNV, CDR2 YYDKDF (reference sequence). Here the CDR3 DNA reads TGTGCCACAGGAATTCGACAGGGGATGGGGGAGCTGTTTTTT. Its protein product is CATGIRQGMGELFF.

The chain recombines TRBV19 with TRBJ1-5; a weak D match, TRBD1 (6 bases). Germline-derived CDR1 and CDR2 are LNHDA and SQIVND (reference sequence). The CDR3 sequence is 14 residues long. Trimming stripped 11 bases from V and 1 base from J, with 15 bases between. DNA of the CDR3: TGTGCCGTAGGGGGTAAGGGGAGCAATCAGCCCCAGCATTTT. Its translation is CAVGGKGSNQPQHF.

The chain links TRBV7-9 to TRBJ2-1; a possible D gene is TRBD2 (6 bases). The V end lost 5 bases, the J end lost 4 bases, and 21 bases lay between the germline ends. Germline-derived CDR1 and CDR2 are SEHNR and FQNEAQ (reference sequence). This CDR3 spans 17 amino acids. CDR3 DNA: TGTGCCAGCAGCCAAGGGTTTCTCCGGGGGTCTTACAATGAGCAGTTCTTC. Its translation: CASSQGFLRGSYNEQFF. Full variable domain (rest looked up from reference TRBV7-9 and TRBJ2-1): DTGVSQNPRHKITKRGQNVTFRCDPISEHNRLYWYRQTLGQGPEFLTYFQNEAQLEKSRLLSDRFSAERPKGSFSTLEIQRTEQGDSAMYLCASSQGFLRGSYNEQFFGPGTRLTVL.

The rearrangement uses TRBV7-9 and TRBJ1-2; TRBD1 aligns across 7 bases. The V segment lost 2 bases and the J segment 4 bases; nucleotides outside the gene matches: 4. The CDR3 is 14 residues long. CDR1 and CDR2 (germline): SEHNR, FQNEAQ (reference sequence). The CDR3: CASSLQGTVYGYTF. The CDR3 region has the DNA TGTGCCAGCAGCTTACAGGGGACAGTCTATGGCTACACCTTC.

This chain uses TRBV25-1 with TRBJ1-2, with TRBD1 matching 7 bases. This CDR3 is built from 18 residues. V dropped 3 bases and J dropped 4; count of bases not matched to a gene: 17. Germline CDR1 and CDR2: MGHDK and SYGVNS. The CDR3 is CASSDAGGGGARSYGYTF. Here the CDR3 DNA reads TGTGCCAGCAGTGACGCAGGAGGAGGGGGCGCGAGAAGCTATGGCTACACCTTC.

The chain carries TRBV4-1 and TRBJ1-3, with 10 bases identical to TRBD1. Germline V gene sequence: CDR1 MGHRA, CDR2 YSYEKL. The CDR3 is 15 amino acids. V trimming: 3 bases; J trimming: 2 bases; junction bases outside the gene matches: 1. In nucleotides, the CDR3 is TGCGCCAGCAGCCACGACAGGGGGCCTGGAAACACCATATATTTT. Amino acids: CASSHDRGPGNTIYF.

The CDR3 loop reads CASSVRGGSETQYF. In nucleotides, the CDR3 is TGTGCCAGCAGCGTCCGCGGGGGGTCAGAGACCCAGTACTTC. This chain uses TRBV9 with TRBJ2-5; TRBD2 matches at 8 bases. Per germline, CDR1 SGDLS and CDR2 YYNGEE. The CDR3 loop spans 14 amino acids. J was trimmed by 4 bases and V by 2 bases; bases with no gene match: 4.

The V and J genes are TRBV4-2 and TRBJ1-2; 7 bases match TRBD1. Trimming cost V 0 bases and J 5 bases; bases outside gene matches: 0. The germline CDR1 and CDR2 sequences are LGHNA and YNFKEQ. This CDR3 has 13 amino acids. The CDR3 nucleotides are TGTGCCAGCAGCCAAGAACAGGGGTATGGCTACACCTTC. Encoded protein: CASSQEQGYGYTF.

V gene TRBV4-1 combines with J gene TRBJ2-5; tentatively, D is TRBD1 (6 bases). CDR3 length: 15 amino acids. V was cut by 0 bases and J by 2 bases, with 10 bases left in between. CDR1 MGHRA and CDR2 YSYEKL come from the germline V gene. DNA for the CDR3: TGCGCCAGCAGCCAAGAGGGGGCCATACAAGAGACCCAGTACTTC. This encodes CASSQEGAIQETQYF.

The rearrangement links TRBV9 to TRBJ1-2, with D unresolved. CDR1 SGDLS and CDR2 YYNGEE come from the germline V gene. CDR3 length: 18 residues. V lost 3 bases and J 2 bases, leaving 23 bases between the germline ends. In DNA, the CDR3 is TGTGCCAGCAGCGCCCATGCGAGCGACCGGGGTATCAACTATGGCTACACCTTC. It codes for CASSAHASDRGINYGYTF.

This clone was recorded at least ten times. CDR3 sequence (DNA): TGCGCCAGCAGCCAAGATCGGCTGGGCTCGAACACTGAAGCTTTCTTT. Residues: CASSQDRLGSNTEAFF. V is TRBV4-1 and J is TRBJ1-1; no reliable D call. Germline assignment: CDR1 MGHRA and CDR2 YSYEKL. V gave up 0 bases and J gave up 1 base, with 12 bases separating them. CDR3 size: 16 residues.

This clone has a handful of counts. The chain links TRBV5-1 to TRBJ2-7; 7 bases are shared with TRBD2. This CDR3 is 13 amino acids long. Germline trimming cut 4 bases from V and 4 bases from J; bases unmatched to any gene: 5. Germline values: CDR1 SGHRS, CDR2 YFSETQ. The CDR3 bases are TGCGCCAGCAGCCCTAGCGGCAGGTACGAGCAGTACTTC. It specifies CASSPSGRYEQYF. Supplemented by reference TRBV5-1 and TRBJ2-7, the full variable domain reads KAGVTQTPRYLIKTRGQQVTLSCSPISGHRSVSWYQQTPGQGLQFLFEYFSETQRNKGNFPGRFSGRQFSNSRSEMNVSTLELGDSALYLCASSPSGRYEQYFGPGTRLTVT.